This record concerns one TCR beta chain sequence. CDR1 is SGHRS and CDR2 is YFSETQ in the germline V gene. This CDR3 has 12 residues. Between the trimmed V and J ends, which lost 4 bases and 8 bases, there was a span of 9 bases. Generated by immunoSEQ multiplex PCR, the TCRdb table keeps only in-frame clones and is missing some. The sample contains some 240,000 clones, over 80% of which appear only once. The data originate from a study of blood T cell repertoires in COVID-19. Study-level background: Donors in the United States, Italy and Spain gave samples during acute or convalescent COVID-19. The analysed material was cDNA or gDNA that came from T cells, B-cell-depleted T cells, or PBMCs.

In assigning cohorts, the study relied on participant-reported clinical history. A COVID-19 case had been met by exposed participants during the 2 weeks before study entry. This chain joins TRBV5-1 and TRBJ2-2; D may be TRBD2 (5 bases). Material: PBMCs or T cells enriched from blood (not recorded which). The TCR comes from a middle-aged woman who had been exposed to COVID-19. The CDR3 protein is CASSTGEGELFF. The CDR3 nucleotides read TGCGCCAGCAGCACCGGGGAAGGGGAGCTGTTTTTT.